One sample yielded the 30 T cell receptor beta chains listed below, sequenced in a study of blood T cell repertoires in COVID-19. The protocol was immunoSEQ multiplex PCR, while the TCRdb copy is restricted to in-frame clones and leaves out a portion. The table lists approximately 300,000 clones, more than 75% of them singletons, with 1% in the top ten. Sequenced input: peripheral blood. These receptors were collected from a middle-aged man with active or convalescent COVID-19.

The genes are TRBV18 and TRBJ2-1; 13 nucleotides align to TRBD2. CDR1 and CDR2 (germline): KGHSH, LQKENI. The CDR3 extends over 19 amino acids. After removal of 0 bases from V and 6 bases from J, the junction contained 11 bases not matched to a gene. The DNA for the CDR3 is TGTGCCAGCTCACCACCTATACGACTGACTAGCGGGAGGCTCAATGAGCAGTTCTTC. Its translation: CASSPPIRLTSGRLNEQFF.

The chain links TRBV18 to TRBJ2-6; D unclear. The V gene lost 5 bases and the J gene lost 0 bases, with 8 bases spanning the gap. This CDR3 has 15 residues. Germline values: CDR1 KGHSH, CDR2 LQKENI. The CDR3 loop is CASSNPVSGANVLTF. The CDR3 nucleotides read TGTGCCAGCTCAAACCCGGTCTCTGGGGCCAACGTCCTGACTTTC.

This chain joins TRBV27 and TRBJ1-5; 8 bases fit TRBD1. Trimming took 5 bases from V and 0 from J; bases not matched to a gene: 6. CDR1 and CDR2 from the germline V gene are MNHEY and SMNVEV (reference sequence). The CDR3 is made up of 16 amino acids. The CDR3 region is CASSPWTGNSNQPQHF. For the CDR3, the DNA is TGTGCCAGCAGTCCCTGGACAGGGAATAGCAATCAGCCCCAGCATTTT.

This clone came up once. This rearrangement joins TRBV27 to TRBJ2-1, with 9 bases identical to TRBD2. CDR3 size: 16 residues. Germline CDR1 and CDR2: MNHEY and SMNVEV (reference sequence). V lost 7 bases and J lost 10; bases outside the gene matches: 17. The CDR3 sequence: CASKLAGFDLRLEQFF. The CDR3 DNA reads TGTGCCAGCAAGCTAGCGGGATTCGACCTCCGCCTGGAGCAGTTCTTC.

The gene calls are TRBV18 and TRBJ2-7, with a tentative D call TRBD2 (5 bases). This CDR3 comprises 13 residues. Germline loops: CDR1 KGHSH, CDR2 LQKENI. V dropped 3 bases and J dropped 3 bases, with 9 bases sitting between them. CDR3 region: CASSPGRNYEQYF. The CDR3 coding sequence is TGTGCCAGCTCACCGGGGAGAAACTACGAGCAGTACTTC.

This chain links TRBV6-6 with TRBJ2-1; TRBD2 matches at 12 bases. The CDR3 has 16 amino acids. Germline lookup yields CDR1 MNHNY and CDR2 SVGAGI (reference sequence). The trim removed 0 bases at V and 6 bases at J, leaving 3 bases unmatched. CDR3 in amino acids: CASSYSSSGGANEQFF. CDR3 sequence (DNA): TGTGCCAGCAGTTACTCGTCTAGCGGGGGGGCCAATGAGCAGTTCTTC.

This chain connects TRBV6-5 to TRBJ1-2; the match to TRBD1 covers 7 bases. Germline loops: CDR1 MNHEY, CDR2 SVGAGI. The CDR3 runs to 13 residues. Germline trimming cut 6 bases from V and 7 bases from J; bases unmatched to any gene: 8. CDR3 sequence reads: CASSQQGLGGYTF. CDR3 DNA: TGTGCCAGCAGCCAACAGGGGCTCGGTGGCTACACCTTC.

The rearrangement joins TRBV28 to TRBJ1-4, with 7 bases identical to TRBD1. The germline CDR1 and CDR2 sequences are MDHEN and SYDVKM. There are 17 residues in the CDR3. The V gene end was trimmed by 2 bases and the J gene end by 5 bases; junction bases not matched to a gene: 11. CDR3 region: CASSLPQGTAPNEKLFF. The CDR3 nucleotides are TGTGCCAGCAGTTTACCCCAGGGGACAGCCCCGAATGAAAAACTGTTTTTT.

V and J are TRBV10-3 and TRBJ1-2; D not certain. V gave up 3 bases and J gave up 8 bases, with 13 bases separating them. Germline values: CDR1 ENHRY, CDR2 SYGVKD. CDR3 size: 13 residues. The CDR3 DNA reads as TGTGCCATCAGTGACCCGGGAGTCTTCGGCTACACCTTC. It specifies CAISDPGVFGYTF.

The J gene is TRBJ2-3, the V gene TRBV7-9, with a weak D call TRBD2 (5 bases). Trimming took 5 bases from V and 3 from J, leaving 15 bases between them. Germline V lookup: CDR1 SEHNR, CDR2 FQNEAQ (reference sequence). The CDR3 spans 15 residues. The CDR3 DNA follows: TGTGCCAGCAGCCCGGGGTTTCGGTATACAGATACGCAGTATTTT. Translation gives CASSPGFRYTDTQYF.

Only one count was recorded for this clone. The CDR3 here is CASSPVPETYGYTF. CDR3 nucleotide sequence: TGTGCCAGCAGCCCAGTGCCGGAGACCTATGGCTACACCTTC. The chain carries TRBV9 and TRBJ1-2; D gene uncertain. Germline values: CDR1 SGDLS, CDR2 YYNGEE. Deletions cut 4 bases from V and 4 bases from J, with 14 bases between. The CDR3 length is 14 residues.

J is TRBJ1-2 and V is TRBV20-1, with unresolved D. Germline CDR1 DFQATT, CDR2 SNEGSKA (reference sequence). V was cut by 1 base and J by 8 bases, with 8 bases left in between. The length of the CDR3 is 11 residues. CDR3 sequence (DNA): TGCAGTGCTAGAGTCGGGGTCGGCTACACCTTC. Translating gives CSARVGVGYTF.

This clone came up a few times. The chain recombines TRBV4-1 with TRBJ2-1; D not resolved. The CDR3 is made up of 12 amino acids. CDR1 is MGHRA, CDR2 YSYEKL, per germline. Trimming took off 1 base at V and 7 bases at J, with 5 bases between the two ends. The CDR3 sequence is CASSQGTNEQFF. The CDR3 DNA reads TGCGCCAGCAGCCAAGGCACTAATGAGCAGTTCTTC.

This chain connects TRBV28 to TRBJ1-1; the match to TRBD1 covers 8 bases. The CDR3 has 16 residues. The germline V gene has CDR1 MDHEN and CDR2 SYDVKM. Losses at the gene ends were 5 bases for V and 0 bases for J; bases not matched to a gene: 8. For the CDR3, the DNA is TGTGCCAGCAGTCCCCACAGGGGGGGTTTGAACACTGAAGCTTTCTTT. Its protein product is CASSPHRGGLNTEAFF.

The chain recombines TRBV7-3 with TRBJ1-1; no reliable D call. CDR1 is SGHTA and CDR2 is FQGTGA in the germline V gene. V was shortened by 2 bases and J by 1 base, with 5 bases between the two germline ends. The CDR3 is 13 amino acids. CDR3 residues: CASSLWQNTEAFF. The CDR3 nucleotides are TGTGCCAGCAGCTTATGGCAGAACACTGAAGCTTTCTTT. Full variable domain (rest looked up from reference TRBV7-3 and TRBJ1-1): GAGVSQTPSNKVTEKGKYVELRCDPISGHTALYWYRQSLGQGPEFLIYFQGTGAADDSGLPNDRFFAVRPEGSVSTLKIQRTERGDSAVYLCASSLWQNTEAFFGQGTRLTVV.

The chain carries TRBV21-1 and TRBJ2-5; the table's D call of TRBD2 was not tested on the DNA. TRBV21-1 is described as a pseudogene. The CDR3 has 18 amino acids. CDR3 in DNA: TGTGCCAGCAGCAAACTAGGCGGGGCCCTAGTCGGCAAGGAGACCCAGTACTTC. Its protein is CASSKLGGALVGKETQYF.

This chain uses TRBV10-3 with TRBJ1-2; 7 bases align to TRBD1. V lost 1 base to trimming and J lost 3 bases; unmatched junction nucleotides: 2. This CDR3 is built from 14 residues. Germline V gives CDR1 ENHRY, CDR2 SYGVKD. The CDR3 is CAISEFTGDYGYTF. CDR3 coding DNA: TGTGCCATCAGTGAGTTTACAGGGGACTATGGCTACACCTTC.

The DNA for the CDR3 is TGTGCCAGCAGCCCTAGACAGTCCTACAATGAGCAGTTCTTC. It codes for CASSPRQSYNEQFF. The rearrangement uses TRBV7-9 and TRBJ2-1; a possible D gene is TRBD1 (5 bases). The CDR3 is 14 residues long. Germline V gene data show CDR1 as SEHNR and CDR2 as FQNEAQ (reference sequence). Between the trimmed V and J ends, which lost 5 bases and 1 base, there was a span of 9 bases. Full variable domain (remainder filled in from reference TRBV7-9 and TRBJ2-1): DTGVSQNPRHKITKRGQNVTFRCDPISEHNRLYWYRQTLGQGPEFLTYFQNEAQLEKSRLLSDRFSAERPKGSFSTLEIQRTEQGDSAMYLCASSPRQSYNEQFFGPGTRLTVL.

The V gene is TRBV5-1, the J gene TRBJ1-1, with 8 bases fitting TRBD1. CDR1 and CDR2 (germline): SGHRS, YFSETQ. V was pared by 0 bases and J by 1 base, with 2 bases of the junction left unmatched. The CDR3 loop spans 15 amino acids. This CDR3 reads CASSLGQGRNTEAFF. CDR3 bases: TGCGCCAGCAGCTTGGGACAGGGGAGGAACACTGAAGCTTTCTTT.

Comments on this clone: Other DNA sequences from this sample encode an identical CDR3 as well. The genes are TRBV28 and TRBJ1-5; a weak D match, TRBD1 (5 bases). V was shortened by 6 bases and J by 6 bases, with 9 bases between the two germline ends. Germline V gene lookup returns CDR1 MDHEN and CDR2 SYDVKM. CDR3 length equals 12 residues. CDR3 residues: CASSSGGQPQHF. In nucleotides, the CDR3 is TGTGCCAGCAGCTCGGGGGGTCAGCCCCAGCATTTT.

The chain couples TRBV7-3 to TRBJ2-1, with D tentatively TRBD1 (5 bases). Germline-derived CDR1 and CDR2 are SGHTA and FQGTGA. The CDR3 has 13 amino acids. The ends were cut back, 2 bases at V and 5 bases at J, with 7 bases in the middle. As DNA, the CDR3 is TGTGCCAGCAGCTTATCAGGGAACAATGAGCAGTTCTTC. Its protein product is CASSLSGNNEQFF.

This chain links TRBV6-5 with TRBJ1-2; D unresolved. The CDR3 loop spans 13 amino acids. Germline V CDR1 and CDR2: MNHEY, SVGAGI. Trimming left V 5 bases short and J 1 base short, with 8 bases between. The CDR3 bases are TGTGCCAGCAGTCAACAGCATAACTATGGCTACACCTTC. Amino acids: CASSQQHNYGYTF.

The gene calls are TRBV5-1 and TRBJ2-7, with D perhaps TRBD1 (5 bases). The CDR3 runs to 12 residues. Per germline, CDR1 SGHRS and CDR2 YFSETQ. The V end lost 2 bases, the J end lost 3 bases, and 6 bases lay between the germline ends. This chain's CDR3 is CASSLGDYEQYF. In DNA, the CDR3 is TGCGCCAGCAGCTTAGGGGACTACGAGCAGTACTTC.

The chain recombines TRBV10-3 with TRBJ2-1, with 8 bases matching TRBD1. Germline CDR1 and CDR2: ENHRY and SYGVKD. Losses at the gene ends were 0 bases for V and 3 bases for J; bases not matched to a gene: 13. CDR3 size: 19 residues. The CDR3 sequence is CAISESGQATYRIYNEQFF. CDR3 DNA sequence: TGTGCCATCAGTGAGTCGGGACAGGCCACGTATCGGATCTACAATGAGCAGTTCTTC.

This sequence joins TRBV7-6 and TRBJ2-7; D is ambiguous. The CDR3 totals 14 residues. From germline, CDR1 is SGHVS and CDR2 FNYEAQ. The V end lost 1 base, the J end lost 0 bases, and 7 bases lay between the germline ends. The CDR3 region has the DNA TGTGCCAGCAGCTTAGACCCGAGCTCCTACGAGCAGTACTTC. This encodes CASSLDPSSYEQYF.

The CDR3 sequence: CASSPRLASTDTQYF. For the CDR3, the DNA is TGTGCCAGCTCACCACGACTAGCTAGCACAGATACGCAGTATTTT. The J gene is TRBJ2-3, the V gene TRBV18; 7 bases agree with TRBD2. This CDR3 is built from 15 residues. V lost 1 base, J lost 0 bases, and 1 base stayed unmatched. Germline assignment: CDR1 KGHSH and CDR2 LQKENI.

The chain is built from TRBV28 and TRBJ2-7; 9 bases match TRBD2. The V and J ends lost 1 base and 2 bases, in that order; junction bases with no gene match: 6. Germline V CDR1 and CDR2: MDHEN, SYDVKM. This CDR3 is 16 amino acids long. The CDR3 DNA is TGTGCCAGCAGTTTATCAGCGGCTAGCGGGACCTACGAGCAGTACTTC. This codes for CASSLSAASGTYEQYF.

The rearrangement joins TRBV12-5 to TRBJ1-5, with 7 nucleotides matching TRBD1. V lost 6 bases and J lost 1; bases outside the gene matches: 6. Germline V gene lookup returns CDR1 LGHNT and CDR2 FRNRAP. This CDR3 has 15 amino acids. The chain's CDR3 is CASGPTGRSNQPQHF. The CDR3 DNA reads as TGTGCTAGTGGCCCGACAGGGCGAAGCAATCAGCCCCAGCATTTT.

The chain recombines TRBV27 with TRBJ2-3; 10 positions match TRBD2. In germline, CDR1 is MNHEY, CDR2 SMNVEV (reference sequence). CDR3 length: 16 residues. V was clipped by 5 bases and J by 7 bases; unmatched bases: 12. The CDR3: CASSALVAGGPHTQYF. CDR3 sequence (DNA): TGTGCCAGCAGTGCCCTAGTAGCGGGAGGTCCGCATACGCAGTATTTT.

The chain joins TRBV9 to TRBJ2-7, with 8 bases that match TRBD2. This CDR3 is 15 amino acids long. J was trimmed by 5 bases and V by 4 bases; bases with no gene match: 11. CDR1 is SGDLS, CDR2 YYNGEE, per germline. The CDR3 nucleotides are TGTGCCAGCAGCCGGGACGGGAGGGCGTTTAACGAGCAGTACTTC. It is translated as CASSRDGRAFNEQYF.